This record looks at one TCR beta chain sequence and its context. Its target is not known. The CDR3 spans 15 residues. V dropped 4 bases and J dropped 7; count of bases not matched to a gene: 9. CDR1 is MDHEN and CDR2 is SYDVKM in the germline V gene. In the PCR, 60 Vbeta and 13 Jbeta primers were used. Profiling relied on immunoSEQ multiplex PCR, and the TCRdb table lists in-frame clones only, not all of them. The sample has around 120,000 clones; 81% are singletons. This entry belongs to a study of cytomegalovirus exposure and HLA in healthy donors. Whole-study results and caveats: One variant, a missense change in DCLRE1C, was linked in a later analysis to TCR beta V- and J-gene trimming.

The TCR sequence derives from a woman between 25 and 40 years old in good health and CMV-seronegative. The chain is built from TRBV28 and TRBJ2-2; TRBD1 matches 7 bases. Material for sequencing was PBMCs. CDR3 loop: CASSYLVGGGGELFF. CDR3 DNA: TGTGCCAGCAGTTACCTTGTAGGGGGCGGCGGGGAGCTGTTTTTT.